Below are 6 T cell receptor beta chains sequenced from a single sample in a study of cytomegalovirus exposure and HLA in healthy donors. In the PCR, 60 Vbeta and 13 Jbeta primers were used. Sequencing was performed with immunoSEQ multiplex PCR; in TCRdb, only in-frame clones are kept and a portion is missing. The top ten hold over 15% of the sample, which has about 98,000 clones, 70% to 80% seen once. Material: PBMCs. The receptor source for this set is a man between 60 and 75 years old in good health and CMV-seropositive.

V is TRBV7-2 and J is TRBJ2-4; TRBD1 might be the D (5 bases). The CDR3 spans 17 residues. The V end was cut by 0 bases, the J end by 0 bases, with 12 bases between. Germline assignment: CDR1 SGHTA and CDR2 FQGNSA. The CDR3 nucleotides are TGTGCCAGCAGCTTAGCCCGGACACACCTAGCCAAAAACATTCAGTACTTC. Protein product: CASSLARTHLAKNIQYF.

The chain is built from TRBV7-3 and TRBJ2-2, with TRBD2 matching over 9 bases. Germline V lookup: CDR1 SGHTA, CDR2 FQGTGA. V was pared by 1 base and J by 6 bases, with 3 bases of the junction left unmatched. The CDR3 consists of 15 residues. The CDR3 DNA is TGTGCCAGCAGCTTAAAAGCGGGGGGCGCCGGGGAGCTGTTTTTT. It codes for CASSLKAGGAGELFF.

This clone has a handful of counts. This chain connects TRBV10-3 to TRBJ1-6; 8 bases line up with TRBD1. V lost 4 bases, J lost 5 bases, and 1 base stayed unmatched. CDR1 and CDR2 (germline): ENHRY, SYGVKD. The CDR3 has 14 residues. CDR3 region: CAISATGDNSPLHF. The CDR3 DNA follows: TGTGCCATCAGTGCGACAGGGGATAATTCACCCCTCCACTTT.

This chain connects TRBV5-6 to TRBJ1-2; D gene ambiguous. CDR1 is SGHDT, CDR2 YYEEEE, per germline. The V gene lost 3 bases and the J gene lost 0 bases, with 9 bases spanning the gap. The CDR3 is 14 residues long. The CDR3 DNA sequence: TGTGCCAGCAGCTCCACGGGGTCTAACTATGGCTACACCTTC. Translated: CASSSTGSNYGYTF.

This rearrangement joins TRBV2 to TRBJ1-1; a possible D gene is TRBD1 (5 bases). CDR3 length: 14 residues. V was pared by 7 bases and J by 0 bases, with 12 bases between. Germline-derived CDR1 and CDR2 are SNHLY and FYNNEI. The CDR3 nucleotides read TGTGCCAGCATTATACCGGGGGTGAACACTGAAGCTTTCTTT. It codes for CASIIPGVNTEAFF.

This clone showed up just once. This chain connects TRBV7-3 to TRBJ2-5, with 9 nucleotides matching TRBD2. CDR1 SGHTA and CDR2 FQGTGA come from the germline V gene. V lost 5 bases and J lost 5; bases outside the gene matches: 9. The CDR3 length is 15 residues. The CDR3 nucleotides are TGTGCCAGCAGCCTCCGCGGGGGGGCTTGGGAGACCCAGTACTTC. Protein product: CASSLRGGAWETQYF.